These 26 T cell receptor beta chains were sequenced from one sample in a study of regulatory T cells in long-lasting Graves disease. Regarding time point: persistent/refractory GD, antithyroid drugs over 5 years with positive TRAb. TCR sequences were obtained from RNA taken from PBMCs. CDR3 regions were amplified by Arm-PCR using iRepertoire HTBI primers to build TCR beta libraries. TCRdb processed the multiplex PCR reads anew with MiXCR; each CDR3 protein has one entry. The table shows around 430,000 distinct CDR3 sequences, with roughly 23% occurring only once. Source: peripheral blood mononuclear cells (PBMCs), taken when the disease was refractory, from a patient treated with antithyroid drugs. The receptors were sampled from a female donor with Graves disease.

This clonotype showed up many times. The V and J genes are TRBV27 and TRBJ2-2; D gene uncertain. This CDR3 comprises 14 residues. Deletions cut 3 bases from V and 4 bases from J, with 9 bases between. CDR1 and CDR2 (germline): MNHEY, SMNVEV (reference sequence). The CDR3 protein is CASSLRPGTGELFF. CDR3 DNA: TGTGCCAGCAGTTTGCGTCCGGGCACCGGGGAGCTGTTTTTT.

The chain couples TRBV29-1 to TRBJ2-2; D is perhaps TRBD2 (5 bases). The germline gives CDR1 SQVTM, CDR2 ANQGSEA. The CDR3 runs 14 residues. Trimming cost V 7 bases and J 3 bases, with 15 bases left between them. The CDR3 DNA sequence: TGCAGCGCCGCTCTACGGGAAGACACCGGGGAGCTGTTTTTT. Protein product: CSAALREDTGELFF.

About this clonotype itself: This could be a read error, since a much larger clone is one nucleotide away. The rearrangement joins TRBV12-3 or TRBV12-4 to TRBJ2-2; 9 bases align to TRBD2. Losses at the gene ends were 5 bases for V and 2 bases for J; bases not matched to a gene: 6. The CDR3 has 16 residues. CDR3 sequence (DNA): TGTGCCAGCAGTCGCAGGACTAGCGTCAACACCGGGGAGCTGTTTTTT. Protein: CASSRRTSVNTGELFF.

In this sample, this clonotype turned up many times. The chain recombines TRBV7-8 with TRBJ1-1; possibly TRBD1 for D (5 bases). V was clipped by 5 bases and J by 3 bases, with 22 bases between them. The CDR3 loop spans 17 amino acids. The germline CDR1 and CDR2 sequences are SGHVS and FQNEAQ. The CDR3 DNA follows: TGTGCCAGCAGCGCGGGTCGGGGGTTAACGAGGTACACTGAAGCTTTCTTT. It yields the protein CASSAGRGLTRYTEAFF.

This clonotype was seen only a few times. The chain recombines TRBV20-1 with TRBJ1-1, with TRBD1 identical over 10 bases. CDR1 and CDR2 from the germline V gene are DFQATT and SNEGSKA (reference sequence). Trimming removed 1 base from V and 3 bases from J; junction bases left unmatched: 2. The length of the CDR3 is 14 residues. CDR3 nucleotide sequence: TGCAGTGCTAGAGGGACAGGGGGTGACACTGAAGCTTTCTTT. It specifies CSARGTGGDTEAFF.

In this sample, this clonotype turned up many times. The chain uses TRBV30 and TRBJ1-4; no firm D call. The CDR3 extends over 12 amino acids. The V gene's germline CDR1 is GTSNPN and CDR2 SVGIG (reference sequence). The ends were cut back, 8 bases at V and 7 bases at J, with 14 bases in the middle. The DNA of the CDR3 is TGTGCCGGATCAAGGACCATTGAAAAACTGTTTTTT. Amino acid sequence: CAGSRTIEKLFF.

The sample holds a few counts of this clonotype. This chain connects TRBV27 to TRBJ2-4; the D gene is possibly TRBD1 (5 bases). Deletions cut 4 bases from V and 8 bases from J, with 24 bases between. Per the germline V gene, CDR1 is MNHEY and CDR2 is SMNVEV (reference sequence). The CDR3 totals 17 residues. CDR3 amino acids: CASSSPGRGAGYYIQYF. CDR3 sequence (DNA): TGTGCCAGCAGTTCCCCTGGGCGTGGGGCCGGATACTACATTCAGTACTTC.

V usage is TRBV3-1 and J usage is TRBJ2-7; possible D gene TRBD2, 6 bases. With 0 bases removed from V and 1 base from J, the gap between germline ends came to 7 bases. CDR1 LGHDT and CDR2 YNNKEL come from the germline V gene (reference sequence). This CDR3 region has 14 residues. The DNA for the CDR3 is TGTGCCAGCAGCCAAGACGGGGGATCCTACGAGCAGTACTTC. This sequence encodes CASSQDGGSYEQYF.

This clonotype came up a few times. V is TRBV7-8 and J is TRBJ2-7, with TRBD1 matching 10 bases. V shed 5 bases, J shed 0 bases, and the junction held 13 bases outside the gene matches. The CDR3 sequence is 18 residues long. Per the germline V gene, CDR1 is SGHVS and CDR2 is FQNEAQ. CDR3 amino acids: CASSPSGTGDPSSYEQYF. As DNA, the CDR3 is TGTGCCAGCAGCCCCTCCGGGACAGGGGACCCCAGCTCCTACGAGCAGTACTTC.

The CDR3 sequence is CASSPAISGQSFPSTDTQYF. Here the CDR3 DNA reads TGCGCCAGCAGCCCCGCCATTAGCGGACAATCCTTTCCTAGCACAGATACGCAGTATTTT. The chain combines TRBV5-1 with TRBJ2-3; D is perhaps TRBD2 (6 bases). Germline values: CDR1 SGHRS, CDR2 YFSETQ. There are 20 residues in the CDR3. The V end lost 4 bases, the J end lost 0 bases, and 27 bases lay between the germline ends.

The V gene is TRBV7-6, the J gene TRBJ1-1, with a weak D call TRBD1 (6 bases). Germline lookup yields CDR1 SGHVS and CDR2 FNYEAQ. V was trimmed by 2 bases and J by 3 bases, leaving 13 bases between them. The CDR3 is 15 residues long. CDR3 loop: CASSLTGGADTEAFF. The CDR3 coding sequence is TGTGCCAGCAGCTTAACCGGGGGCGCGGACACTGAAGCTTTCTTT.

This clonotype was picked up many times. CDR3 bases: TGTGCCAGCAGTGGGGGGGCTGGCAAAAACATTCAGTACTTC. This encodes CASSGGAGKNIQYF. This chain joins TRBV28 and TRBJ2-4; TRBD2 is a possible D gene (7 bases). The germline V and J ends were trimmed by 5 bases and 3 bases, with 11 bases remaining between them. Per germline, CDR1 MDHEN and CDR2 SYDVKM. CDR3 length: 14 amino acids.

This clonotype was counted many times. The V call is TRBV11-2, the J call TRBJ1-1; possibly TRBD1 for D (5 bases). Trimming took 1 base from V and 3 from J, leaving 6 bases between them. CDR1 and CDR2 (germline): SGHAT, FQNNGV. The CDR3 extends over 13 amino acids. This chain's CDR3 is CASSLGGHTEAFF. The CDR3 DNA reads TGTGCCAGCAGCTTAGGGGGACACACTGAAGCTTTCTTT.

V and J are TRBV11-1 and TRBJ2-5; D is undetermined. The V gene lost 1 base and the J gene lost 5 bases, with 11 bases spanning the gap. The CDR3 covers 14 residues. Germline CDR1 reads SGHAT; CDR2 reads FQDESV (reference sequence). This CDR3 is CASSLVGLRETQYF. The CDR3 DNA sequence: TGTGCCAGCAGCTTAGTGGGCCTTAGGGAGACCCAGTACTTC.

This clonotype was observed many times. The chain recombines TRBV6-1 with TRBJ1-6; no firm D call. V was shortened by 5 bases and J by 13 bases, with 18 bases between the two germline ends. Germline values: CDR1 MNHNS, CDR2 SASEGT. The CDR3 loop spans 14 amino acids. CDR3 region: CASSTNGRLTPLHF. The CDR3 DNA sequence: TGTGCCAGCAGTACCAATGGACGCCTAACGCCCCTCCACTTT.

The gene calls are TRBV6-9 and TRBJ2-2; no definite D call. Germline V gives CDR1 MNHGY, CDR2 SVAAGI. This CDR3 comprises 13 residues. The V and J ends lost 4 bases and 7 bases respectively, with 10 bases between them. CDR3 coding DNA: TGTGCCAGCAGTTCAACCGTTGGCGGGGAGCTGTTTTTT. Protein: CASSSTVGGELFF.

This clonotype has a count of ten or more. As DNA, the CDR3 is TGTGCCTGGGACAGCCTAGCCAAAAACATTCAGTACTTC. As protein: CAWDSLAKNIQYF. The chain has TRBV30 and TRBJ2-4, with D possibly TRBD1 on 5 matching bases. The V and J ends lost 5 bases and 0 bases respectively, with 8 bases between them. Germline V lookup: CDR1 GTSNPN, CDR2 SVGIG (reference sequence). The CDR3 runs to 13 residues.

Worth noting for this clonotype: Given a much more abundant clone one base away, this may be a read error. The chain is built from TRBV27 and TRBJ2-7; 7 bases agree with TRBD1. Germline V lookup: CDR1 MNHEY, CDR2 SMNVEV (reference sequence). This CDR3 is built from 14 residues. In DNA, the CDR3 is TGTGCCGGCAGTTTTGGGACAGCTCCCTCCGAGCAGTACTTC. Amino acids: CAGSFGTAPSEQYF.

In its sample, this clonotype was seen many times. V and J are TRBV2 and TRBJ2-7; D ambiguous. Trimming stripped 3 bases from V and 6 bases from J, with 9 bases between. Germline assignment: CDR1 SNHLY and CDR2 FYNNEI. The CDR3 totals 12 residues. The DNA of the CDR3 is TGTGCCAGCAGTGATACCGTCGGCGAGCAGTACTTC. It specifies CASSDTVGEQYF.

The chain joins TRBV19 to TRBJ2-2; perhaps TRBD2 as D (6 bases). Per germline, CDR1 LNHDA and CDR2 SQIVND (reference sequence). Trimming pared 2 bases from V and 2 bases from J, leaving 12 bases between. CDR3 size: 16 residues. CDR3 sequence: CASSIFGTYNTGELFF. CDR3 nucleotide sequence: TGTGCCAGTAGTATATTCGGGACTTATAACACCGGGGAGCTGTTTTTT.

In its sample, this clonotype was seen many times. This chain uses TRBV28 with TRBJ1-1, with 12 bases lining up with TRBD1. The germline CDR1 and CDR2 sequences are MDHEN and SYDVKM. With 4 bases clipped from V and 4 bases from J, the junction kept 7 bases outside the gene matches. CDR3 length equals 16 residues. The CDR3 is CASSSPGQGAPTEAFF. The CDR3 nucleotides are TGTGCCAGCAGTTCGCCGGGACAGGGGGCGCCCACTGAAGCTTTCTTT. Variable domain in full (rest from reference TRBV28 and TRBJ1-1): DVKVTQSSRYLVKRTGEKVFLECVQDMDHENMFWYRQDPGLGLRLIYFSYDVKMKEKGDIPEGYSVSREKKERFSLILESASTNQTSMYLCASSSPGQGAPTEAFFGQGTRLTVV.

This clonotype was counted a few times. J is TRBJ2-1 and V is TRBV20-1; 9 nucleotides line up with TRBD2. The CDR3 runs 15 residues. V lost 6 bases, J lost 5 bases, and 11 bases stayed unmatched. Germline lookup yields CDR1 DFQATT and CDR2 SNEGSKA (reference sequence). The CDR3 reads CSADSRERGDNEQFF. The CDR3 DNA is TGCAGTGCCGACTCGCGGGAGCGGGGGGACAATGAGCAGTTCTTC.

This clonotype was counted a few times. The J gene is TRBJ2-7, the V gene TRBV10-3, with D perhaps being TRBD1 or TRBD2 (5 bases each). Trimming left V 5 bases short and J 2 bases short, with 7 bases between. From germline, CDR1 is ENHRY and CDR2 SYGVKD. CDR3 length equals 12 residues. CDR3 sequence: CAISSGPYEQYF. The CDR3, as DNA: TGTGCCATCAGTTCGGGACCCTACGAGCAGTACTTC.

This clonotype has only a few counts. The gene calls are TRBV9 and TRBJ1-1, with D uncertain. The CDR3 spans 12 residues. Trimming stripped 3 bases from V and 12 bases from J, with 15 bases between. Germline assignment: CDR1 SGDLS and CDR2 YYNGEE. CDR3 sequence reads: CASSGPTRYTFF. In DNA, the CDR3 is TGTGCCAGCAGCGGACCGACCCGTTACACTTTCTTT.

V and J are TRBV13 and TRBJ1-1; no firm D call. Germline CDR1 and CDR2: PRHDT and FYEKMQ (reference sequence). Trimming stripped 0 bases from V and 9 bases from J, with 8 bases between. This CDR3 is 12 amino acids long. The CDR3 nucleotides are TGTGCCAGCAGCTTAGGGAGAGCCCAAGCTTTCTTT. Translated: CASSLGRAQAFF. Full variable domain (outside the CDR3, taken from reference TRBV13 and TRBJ1-1): AAGVIQSPRHLIKEKRETATLKCYPIPRHDTVYWYQQGPGQDPQFLISFYEKMQSDKGSIPDRFSAQQFSDYHSELNMSSLELGDSALYFCASSLGRAQAFFGQGTRLTVV.

This chain joins TRBV19 and TRBJ2-6, with D perhaps matching TRBD1 (5 bases). Deletions cut 8 bases from V and 1 base from J, with 24 bases between. CDR1 and CDR2 (germline): LNHDA, SQIVND (reference sequence). This CDR3 is built from 19 residues. CDR3 region: CASSPSRASIRSGANVLTF. CDR3 DNA: TGTGCCAGTTCACCCTCCAGGGCCTCCATACGATCTGGGGCCAACGTCCTGACTTTC.